Listed below are T cell receptor beta chains from one sample, sequenced in a study of human T cells and chemical hapten exposure. TCRdb reprocessed the RACE reads via MiXCR and lists one record per CDR3 protein. This sample has 95,000 to 150,000 distinct CDR3 sequences, with approximately 10% found just once. The source was whole blood, collected in connection with sensitization to the hapten diphenylcyclopropenone (DPC). The source of these receptors is a woman in her 50s with alopecia areata. Some clones in this sample may be carry-over from other donors' samples. Each CDR3 is given without its conserved first and last residue. Each record gives: V gene, J gene, CDR3 length, CDR3 protein.

>TRBV28|TRBJ2-7|12
ASSEDGNSYEQY
>TRBV3-1|TRBJ2-5|14
ASSQATSGLRETQY
>TRBV20-1|TRBJ2-7|9
SGSSDYEQY
>TRBV7-2|TRBJ2-7|13
ASSSTGTSPYEQY
>TRBV6-1|TRBJ2-3|10
ASSGLADTQY
>TRBV7-2|TRBJ2-4|17
ASSLRASAGPIAKNIQY
>TRBV24-1|TRBJ1-4|18
ATSDFGAPGQAAGNEKLF
>TRBV27|TRBJ2-7|12
ASSPRGGPYEQY
>TRBV7-7|TRBJ2-3|13
ASSRSLGGGDTQY
>TRBV12-3/TRBV12-4|TRBJ1-4|12
ASNRGGVGEKLF
>TRBV4-1|TRBJ1-5|15
ASSQDYPGARNQPQH
>TRBV9|TRBJ1-5|17
ASSVEQGSSRMSNQPQH
>TRBV7-6|TRBJ1-5|12
ASSSSGEGQPQH
>TRBV11-2|TRBJ1-1|10
ASSLGGPEAF
>TRBV28|TRBJ2-3|11
ASRDTGTDTQY
>TRBV6-5|TRBJ2-7|12
ASSITGVPDEQY
>TRBV23-1|TRBJ2-6|12
APKGGSGANVLT
>TRBV7-2|TRBJ2-5|13
ASSLDSGGMETQY
>TRBV20-1|TRBJ1-5|11
SAPGTSNQPQH
>TRBV6-1|TRBJ2-3|14
ASRQSGLLRADTQY
>TRBV6-2/TRBV6-3|TRBJ2-7|14
ASSDGTSGTRDEQY
>TRBV5-1|TRBJ2-6|15
ASSLGPGLEGANVLT
>TRBV5-6|TRBJ2-3|12
ASSPTGETDTQY
>TRBV4-2|TRBJ2-3|11
ASSRGSTDTQY
>TRBV2|TRBJ2-7|11
ASVGRGDYEQY
>TRBV20-1|TRBJ2-3|14
SARDPSGASTDTQY
>TRBV20-1|TRBJ1-5|11
SARGDRGSPKH
>TRBV7-9|TRBJ2-7|12
ASSLVGSGYEQY
>TRBV27|TRBJ2-3|14
ASSQYRGPTSDTQY
>TRBV10-3|TRBJ2-1|13
AISALGAPYNEQF
>TRBV7-9|TRBJ2-2|13
ASSLGTGNTGELF
>TRBV6-1|TRBJ2-5|13
ASSEITYPRGTQY
>TRBV9|TRBJ2-7|11
ASSADGPSEQY
>TRBV5-1|TRBJ2-7|13
ASSPSPKSGYEQY
>TRBV7-2|TRBJ1-3|12
ASSLTGRGNTIY
>TRBV28|TRBJ2-1|13
ASSLPPPRVNEQF
>TRBV6-6|TRBJ2-1|12
ASSYGGLGNEQF
>TRBV6-4|TRBJ2-3|14
ASRPGLAGGTDTQY
>TRBV12-5|TRBJ1-4|13
ASGLGELRNEKLF
>TRBV28|TRBJ2-6|19
ASIQTLNPGQFRSGANVLT
>TRBV11-2|TRBJ1-6|13
ASSLESSYNSPLH
>TRBV4-2|TRBJ2-3|14
ASSPGERGSTDTQY
>TRBV15|TRBJ2-1|13
ATSRDREGGNEQF
>TRBV29-1|TRBJ2-3|11
SVVGGGTDTQY
>TRBV14|TRBJ1-6|12
ASRVNSNNSPLH
>TRBV20-1|TRBJ1-4|11
SATGQLNEKLF
>TRBV20-1|TRBJ1-5|12
SARDHLSNQPQH
>TRBV12-3/TRBV12-4|TRBJ2-3|13
ASVLRAGGTDTQY
>TRBV13|TRBJ2-7|16
ASSGRLAGGLTPYEQY
>TRBV25-1|TRBJ1-2|10
ASSLTGGGYT
>TRBV18|TRBJ2-7|13
ASSPPGGYHTEQY
>TRBV12-3/TRBV12-4|TRBJ2-7|12
ASGWTGLSYEQY
>TRBV9|TRBJ1-2|9
ASSVGITYT
>TRBV11-1|TRBJ1-1|12
ASSQQVRGTEAF
>TRBV7-9|TRBJ2-3|12
ASWGQGNPYTQY
>TRBV6-5|TRBJ2-1|13
ASRYGTGPYNEQF
>TRBV4-2|TRBJ1-2|10
ASSHTGSDYT
>TRBV12-3/TRBV12-4|TRBJ1-6|10
ASSLAQSPLH
>TRBV6-5|TRBJ1-1|12
ASRRYDKNTEAF
>TRBV21-1|TRBJ1-1|12
ASSKTHWALEAF